The TCR beta chain described here comes from a study of cytomegalovirus exposure and HLA in healthy donors. Study results and caveats: Immune exposure data for these donors was limited to CMV serostatus. Generally TCR sequences proved uncommon, though certain public TCRs appeared in numerous donors.

V shed 1 base, J shed 8 bases, and the junction held 13 bases outside the gene matches. Per the germline V gene, CDR1 is SGHTA and CDR2 is FQGNSA. The CDR3 length is 17 residues. Primers: 60 Vbeta forward and 13 Jbeta reverse. Measured with immunoSEQ multiplex PCR; TCRdb has only the in-frame clones, and not every one. The sample lists 95,000 or so clones, approximately 81% seen once, with around 4.2% in the top ten. Concerning this clone itself: The antigen remains undetermined.

Sequencing was performed on PBMCs. This clonotype was obtained from a woman in her sixties or seventies in good health and CMV-seropositive. The chain couples TRBV7-2 to TRBJ1-1; 10 nucleotides match TRBD1. The CDR3 here is CASSLGQTGGQQREAFF. DNA for the CDR3: TGTGCCAGCAGCTTAGGTCAGACAGGGGGCCAACAAAGAGAAGCTTTCTTT.